Listed below are T cell receptor beta chains from one sample, sequenced in a study of blood T cell repertoires in COVID-19. The assay was immunoSEQ multiplex PCR, and TCRdb's table has in-frame clones only and misses some. The sample carries over 35,000 clones, 80% to 90% recorded once. The sequenced sample consisted of peripheral blood. These receptor sequences come from a man over 45 with acute or convalescent COVID-19. Both conserved end residues are part of each CDR3. The D gene is left open where the match is weak. Part of the rows lack a size; the others show once, few, many or a class for expanded clones.

D: .; J: TRBJ1-5; V: TRBV21-1; size: .; DNA: .; CDR3: CASSKGVGQGNQPQHF
D: TRBD2; J: TRBJ2-1; V: TRBV3-1/TRBV3-2; size: .; DNA: TGTGCCAGCAGCCAGGGGGGGTTAGCGGGAGGGCATCAGTTCTTC; CDR3: CASSQGGLAGGHQFF
D: TRBD1; J: TRBJ1-2; V: TRBV7-2; size: .; DNA: TGTGCCAGCAGCTACTCGGGACAGGGATCTGTTCGCGGCTACACCTTC; CDR3: CASSYSGQGSVRGYTF
D: TRBD2; J: TRBJ2-1; V: TRBV6-5; size: .; DNA: TGTGCCAGCAGCAATAGCGGGAGCCTCAACAATGAGCAGTTCTTC; CDR3: CASSNSGSLNNEQFF
D: .; J: TRBJ2-2; V: TRBV5-1; size: .; DNA: TGCGCCAGCAGGTTGGGAGAATACACCGGGGAGCTGTTTTTT; CDR3: CASRLGEYTGELFF
D: TRBD2; J: TRBJ2-7; V: TRBV24-1; size: .; DNA: TGTGCCACCAGTGAACCTGGGACTAGCGGCGTGCAGTACTTC; CDR3: CATSEPGTSGVQYF
D: .; J: TRBJ1-1; V: TRBV11-2; size: .; DNA: TGTGCCAGCACCCAGCACCTGAGGGACACTGAAGCTTTCTTT; CDR3: CASTQHLRDTEAFF
D: TRBD1; J: TRBJ1-3; V: TRBV4-2; size: .; DNA: TGTGCCAGCAGTCCGGGACAGGAGTCGGGAAACACCATATATTTT; CDR3: CASSPGQESGNTIYF
D: .; J: TRBJ2-2; V: TRBV29-1; size: .; DNA: TGCAGCGTTGAAGCCCAGGGGAACACCGGGGAGCTGTTTTTT; CDR3: CSVEAQGNTGELFF
D: TRBD1; J: TRBJ1-1; V: TRBV7-9; size: .; DNA: TGTGCCAGCAGGGGACAGGGACCTGGGGAAGCTTTCTTT; CDR3: CASRGQGPGEAFF
D: .; J: TRBJ1-2; V: TRBV14; size: .; DNA: TGTGCCAGCAGCCACATGTATGGGAAGGACTCCGCTAACTATGGCTACACCTTC; CDR3: CASSHMYGKDSANYGYTF
D: .; J: TRBJ2-7; V: TRBV30; size: .; DNA: TGTGCTGGTCGCCTGAGGGGGAGTAACGAGCAGTACTTC; CDR3: CAGRLRGSNEQYF
D: .; J: TRBJ1-4; V: TRBV28; size: .; DNA: TGTGCCAGCAGTTTAGGGGGGGCTGCTAATGAAAAACTGTTTTTT; CDR3: CASSLGGAANEKLFF
D: TRBD1; J: TRBJ1-2; V: TRBV29-1; size: .; DNA: TGCAGCGTGGAAACAGGGGGGAATGGCTACACCTTC; CDR3: CSVETGGNGYTF
D: .; J: TRBJ1-6; V: TRBV28; size: .; DNA: TGTGCCAGCAGTTTTCCAGGGTTCGTCCGGGCTTCACCCCTCCACTTT; CDR3: CASSFPGFVRASPLHF
D: TRBD1; J: TRBJ1-4; V: TRBV5-1; size: .; DNA: TGCGCCAGCAGCGCCCGACAGGGGGTCAATGAAAAACTGTTTTTT; CDR3: CASSARQGVNEKLFF
D: .; J: TRBJ2-2; V: TRBV6-5; size: once; DNA: TGTGCCAGTAGGGGGGGTTTCACCGGGGAGCTGTTTTTT; CDR3: CASRGGFTGELFF
D: TRBD1; J: TRBJ1-1; V: TRBV5-6; size: .; DNA: TGTGCCAGCAGCTTGGGGACAGGAGAAGCTTTCTTT; CDR3: CASSLGTGEAFF
D: .; J: TRBJ2-3; V: TRBV7-3; size: .; DNA: TGTGCCAGCAGCTTAAGGGGGGTCACAGATACGCAGTATTTT; CDR3: CASSLRGVTDTQYF
D: TRBD1; J: TRBJ1-1; V: TRBV10-1; size: .; DNA: TGCGCCAGCAGCTTCGGGACAGGGGTGAACACTGAAGCTTTCTTT; CDR3: CASSFGTGVNTEAFF
D: .; J: TRBJ2-1; V: TRBV30; size: .; DNA: TGTGCCTGGGACGGGAGATCCTACAATGAGCAGTTCTTC; CDR3: CAWDGRSYNEQFF
D: .; J: TRBJ2-2; V: TRBV4-1; size: .; DNA: TGCGCCAGCAGCCAAGGAGTCCTCCGGCAGGCAACGAACACCGGGGAGCTGTTTTTT; CDR3: CASSQGVLRQATNTGELFF
D: .; J: TRBJ1-2; V: TRBV19; size: .; DNA: TGTGCCAGTAGTATGACAGTCTCTAACTATGGCTACACCTTC; CDR3: CASSMTVSNYGYTF
D: TRBD1; J: TRBJ1-1; V: TRBV7-8; size: .; DNA: TGTGCCAGCAGCTACAGGGGTGGTGGCACTGAAGCTTTCTTT; CDR3: CASSYRGGGTEAFF
D: TRBD1; J: TRBJ1-1; V: TRBV27; size: .; DNA: TGTGCCAGCAGTGAGACAACAGGGGCTGAAGCTTTCTTT; CDR3: CASSETTGAEAFF
D: .; J: TRBJ2-3; V: TRBV24-1; size: .; DNA: TGTGCCACCAGTGATTCGCACTTCACAGATACGCAGTATTTT; CDR3: CATSDSHFTDTQYF
D: .; J: TRBJ1-1; V: TRBV3-1/TRBV3-2; size: .; DNA: TGTGCCTCCCCAATCAGGTTGAACACTGAAGCTTTCTTT; CDR3: CASPIRLNTEAFF
D: TRBD1; J: TRBJ1-3; V: TRBV7-9; size: .; DNA: TGTGCCAGCAGCGTCCGGGACAGGGGAAACACCATATATTTT; CDR3: CASSVRDRGNTIYF
D: .; J: TRBJ1-1; V: TRBV5-1; size: once; DNA: TGCGCCAGCAATCTGGCCCCGGGGGGCGGAACTGAAGCTTCCTTT; CDR3: CASNLAPGGGTEASF
D: .; J: TRBJ2-2; V: TRBV19; size: .; DNA: TGTGCCAGCACGACACGGTCGAGAGAGCTGTTTTTT; CDR3: CASTTRSRELFF
D: .; J: TRBJ2-5; V: TRBV11-1; size: .; DNA: TGTGCCAGCAGCCGAAGCCGAGAGACCCAGTACTTC; CDR3: CASSRSRETQYF
D: .; J: TRBJ1-4; V: TRBV9; size: .; DNA: TGTGCCAGCAGCGCCTCCGGGACAAGGGCGGAAAAACTGTTTTTT; CDR3: CASSASGTRAEKLFF
D: TRBD1; J: TRBJ1-1; V: TRBV6-5; size: .; DNA: TGTGCCAGCAGTTATAGGGACAGGGGGTTTGAAGCTTTCTTT; CDR3: CASSYRDRGFEAFF
D: .; J: TRBJ1-4; V: TRBV19; size: .; DNA: TGTGCCAGTAGTATAGTACAGGGATCTGGCGAAAAACTGTTTTTT; CDR3: CASSIVQGSGEKLFF
D: TRBD1; J: TRBJ1-3; V: TRBV18; size: .; DNA: TGTGCCAGCTCACCGCAAGGACAGGGTGAAGGATCTGGAAACACCATATATTTT; CDR3: CASSPQGQGEGSGNTIYF